The rows below give T cell receptor beta chains drawn from one sample of a study of cytomegalovirus exposure and HLA in healthy donors. Produced via immunoSEQ multiplex PCR; TCRdb's table is partial and in-frame only. The sample gives approximately 140,000 clones, approximately 80% of which show up once; 5.1% is in the top ten. The source material was PBMCs. The receptors here all came from a male donor in good health and CMV-seronegative. Each CDR3 is given with its conserved first and last residue. Each record gives: J gene, clone size, D gene, V gene, CDR3 DNA, CDR3 protein. The D gene is left open where the match is weak. A row's size may be missing; if present it is once, few, many or a size class.

TRBJ2-7,-,-,TRBV2,TGTGCCAGCAGCCCCGGGAGCGATACCTACGAGCAGTACTTC,CASSPGSDTYEQYF
TRBJ1-1,-,-,TRBV10-1,TGCGCCAGCAGATCCGGGGGGATACCGAACACTGAAGCTTTCTTT,CASRSGGIPNTEAFF
TRBJ1-5,-,-,TRBV7-9,TGTGCCAGCAGCTTTGACAGGAATCAGCCCCAGCATTTT,CASSFDRNQPQHF
TRBJ2-3,-,-,TRBV2,TGTGCCAGCAGATCTAGTCCAGGGCCTAGGACAGATACGCAGTATTTT,CASRSSPGPRTDTQYF
TRBJ2-1,few,TRBD2,TRBV19,TGTGCCAGTAGTATTAAGGGGTCTAGCGGGGGGTGGGTGAATGAGCAGTTCTTC,CASSIKGSSGGWVNEQFF
TRBJ1-1,-,-,TRBV15,TGTGCCACCAGAGGGGAACTGAACACTGAAGCTTTCTTT,CATRGELNTEAFF
TRBJ2-7,once,TRBD2,TRBV15,TGTGCCACCAGCTGGGGGGAGGGCGAGCAGTACTTC,CATSWGEGEQYF
TRBJ1-5,-,-,TRBV6-5,TGTGCCGGAAGGGGGAGCAATCAGCCCCAGCATTTT,CAGRGSNQPQHF
TRBJ2-5,few,-,TRBV5-1,TGCGCCAGCATCACCTTAGCTCCAGGGCTCACAGGGCCCCTAGAGACCCAGTACTTC,CASITLAPGLTGPLETQYF
TRBJ1-5,once,TRBD1,TRBV14,TGTGCCAGCAGCCAACTTTATGGAGGACAGGCTCTAGTTCTTCAGCCCCAGCATTTT,CASSQLYGGQALVLQPQHF
TRBJ2-1,-,-,TRBV21-1,TGTGCCAGCAGCAAAGGCGGGGGCTTCTACAATGAGCAGTTCTTC,CASSKGGGFYNEQFF
TRBJ2-7,few,TRBD2,TRBV28,TGTGCCAGCAAGCGGGGGTCCTACGAGCAGTACTTC,CASKRGSYEQYF
TRBJ1-2,-,-,TRBV19,TGTGCCAGTACCCTCGTGGGGGCAGATCATGGCTACACCTTC,CASTLVGADHGYTF
TRBJ1-1,-,-,TRBV5-1,TGCGCCAGCAGCCAACGGGGGGGGGAGGATAGAGAAGCTTTCTTT,CASSQRGGEDREAFF
TRBJ2-3,-,-,TRBV5-1,TGCGCCAGCAGCTCGCGCCCCGTGGGCACAGATACGCAGTATTTT,CASSSRPVGTDTQYF
TRBJ2-6,-,-,TRBV7-9,TGTGCCAGCAGCCTGTTTACCGGGTTGGCCAACGTCCTGACTTTC,CASSLFTGLANVLTF
TRBJ2-3,-,TRBD2,TRBV10-3,TGTGCCACTAGCGGGGGGGCCACAGATACGCAGTATTTT,CATSGGATDTQYF
TRBJ1-6,-,TRBD1,TRBV7-6,TGTGCCAGCAGCCCGGGACAGGAAGATTCCGACAATTCACCCCTCCACTTT,CASSPGQEDSDNSPLHF
TRBJ1-4,-,TRBD1,TRBV28,TGTGCCAGCACCGGACAGGGGGCGGTTTGGGAAAAACTGTTTTTT,CASTGQGAVWEKLFF
TRBJ1-1,-,-,TRBV6-1,TGTGCCAGCAGTGAACCCCAAGACAGCCTGAACACTGAAGCTTTCTTT,CASSEPQDSLNTEAFF
TRBJ1-1,-,-,TRBV25-1,TGTGCCAGCAGTAATACAGGGAAGAGAATGAACACTGAAGCTTTCTTT,CASSNTGKRMNTEAFF
TRBJ1-2,once,TRBD1,TRBV6-5,TGTGCCAGCAGTCCGGGACAGATTAACTATGGCTACACCTTC,CASSPGQINYGYTF
TRBJ1-6,-,TRBD1,TRBV2,TGTGCCAGCACTGGACAGGGGCGGTTTAATTCACCCCTCCACTTT,CASTGQGRFNSPLHF
TRBJ2-7,-,-,TRBV27,TGTGCCAGCAGTTTATCTGGCAGGGGCGAGTACGAGCAGTACTTC,CASSLSGRGEYEQYF
TRBJ1-6,-,-,TRBV5-5,TGTGCCAGCAGCTTGGATAAAGGGACAAGGTGGGATTCACCCCTCCACTTT,CASSLDKGTRWDSPLHF
TRBJ1-1,-,-,TRBV7-3,TGTGCCGAAATAGGCGGGACGGCCCTGGGCACTGAAGCTTTCTTT,CAEIGGTALGTEAFF